Following are 10 T cell receptor beta chains from one sample sequenced in a study of T cells in Graves' hyperthyroidism and ophthalmopathy. RNA transcripts were the template for amplifying TCR beta CDR3 regions. Researchers ran a first-round RT-PCR on the TCR CDR3 using the HTBI primer set. TCRdb fed the multiplex PCR reads into MiXCR, producing one record per CDR3 protein. The data contain 300,000 to 350,000 distinct CDR3 sequences, 16% of them seen just once; the ten biggest clones take up around a third. Sequenced input: blood. The receptors here all came from a man aged 25-45 years with Graves' hyperthyroidism.

V and J are TRBV9 and TRBJ1-1; 7 bases align to TRBD1. The junction had 16 bases not matched to a gene; V was cut back by 3 bases and J by 8 bases. This CDR3 comprises 16 residues. Germline V lookup: CDR1 SGDLS, CDR2 YYNGEE. The CDR3 sequence: CASSEPGQTPREEAFF. CDR3 sequence (DNA): TGTGCCAGCAGCGAACCGGGACAGACGCCAAGGGAGGAAGCTTTCTTT.

This clonotype showed up just a few times. The chain has TRBV18 and TRBJ1-4; 7 bases agree with TRBD1. Trimming took 1 base from V and 6 from J; bases not matched to a gene: 2. The germline V gene has CDR1 KGHSH and CDR2 LQKENI. CDR3 length equals 14 residues. The CDR3 is CASSPQGADEKLFF. CDR3 nucleotides: TGTGCCAGCTCACCACAGGGGGCTGATGAAAAACTGTTTTTT.

This clonotype turned up a few times. The genes are TRBV7-3 and TRBJ2-2; D unresolved. Germline V lookup: CDR1 SGHTA, CDR2 FQGTGA. V was clipped by 1 base and J by 7 bases, with 7 bases between them. This CDR3 has 13 amino acids. The chain's CDR3 is CASSLNPRGELFF. In DNA, the CDR3 is TGTGCCAGCAGCTTAAACCCTCGCGGGGAGCTGTTTTTT.

This clonotype was counted at least ten times. The genes are TRBV30 and TRBJ1-5; D call uncertain. The germline gives CDR1 GTSNPN, CDR2 SVGIG (reference sequence). V gave up 2 bases and J gave up 4 bases, with 9 bases separating them. The length of the CDR3 is 13 residues. As DNA, the CDR3 is TGTGCCTGGAGTTTTGGGGAAAATCAGCCCCAGCATTTT. This gives the protein CAWSFGENQPQHF.

The chain uses TRBV11-2 and TRBJ2-5; 10 bases map to TRBD2. From germline, CDR1 is SGHAT and CDR2 FQNNGV. Germline trimming cut 4 bases from V and 2 bases from J; bases unmatched to any gene: 19. CDR3 length equals 20 residues. The CDR3 protein is CASSSPPPEREGPQQETQYF. CDR3 coding DNA: TGTGCCAGCAGCTCACCCCCCCCCGAGCGGGAGGGCCCCCAGCAAGAGACCCAGTACTTC.

Many counts were recorded for this clonotype. The gene calls are TRBV7-9 and TRBJ2-3; TRBD2 matches 10 bases. The CDR3 extends over 16 amino acids. Germline V lookup: CDR1 SEHNR, CDR2 FQNEAQ (reference sequence). J lost 1 base, V lost 3 bases, and 4 bases had no gene match. In DNA form, the CDR3 reads TGTGCCAGCAGCTTGATAGGGACTAGCGGCACAGATACGCAGTATTTT. It encodes CASSLIGTSGTDTQYF.

J is TRBJ2-2 and V is TRBV2; 8 bases agree with TRBD1. The CDR3 has 15 residues. Germline trimming cut 8 bases from V and 5 bases from J; bases unmatched to any gene: 10. CDR1 is SNHLY, CDR2 FYNNEI, per germline. The CDR3 DNA is TGTGCCAGCGGCGTCAGGGGGCTTCGGACCGGGGAGCTGTTTTTT. It translates to CASGVRGLRTGELFF.

A few counts support this clonotype. The V gene is TRBV5-1, the J gene TRBJ2-1; 12 bases agree with TRBD2. Trimming at V came to 4 bases and at J to 10 bases, leaving 12 bases not matched to a gene. Germline loops: CDR1 SGHRS, CDR2 YFSETQ. The CDR3 runs to 16 residues. The CDR3, as DNA: TGCGCCAGCAGCCCCCGACTAGCGGGGGCCTATAGGGAGCAGTTCTTC. This encodes CASSPRLAGAYREQFF.

In this sample, this clonotype turned up many times. The chain employs TRBV27 and TRBJ1-2; D gene uncertain. Trimming pared 4 bases from V and 8 bases from J, leaving 14 bases between. This CDR3 region has 13 residues. The germline V gene encodes CDR1 MNHEY and CDR2 SMNVEV (reference sequence). The CDR3 nucleotides are TGTGCCAGCAGTTCCACGGCCGGAGGGGGCTACACCTTC. Its translation is CASSSTAGGGYTF.

There are a few counts of this clonotype. The chain recombines TRBV18 with TRBJ1-4, with D perhaps matching TRBD1 (5 bases). The CDR3 is 16 amino acids. V was trimmed by 0 bases and J by 6 bases, leaving 14 bases between them. The germline CDR1 and CDR2 sequences are KGHSH and LQKENI. CDR3 residues: CASSPPGRGEYEKLFF. CDR3 bases: TGTGCCAGCTCACCACCTGGCCGGGGGGAGTATGAAAAACTGTTTTTT.